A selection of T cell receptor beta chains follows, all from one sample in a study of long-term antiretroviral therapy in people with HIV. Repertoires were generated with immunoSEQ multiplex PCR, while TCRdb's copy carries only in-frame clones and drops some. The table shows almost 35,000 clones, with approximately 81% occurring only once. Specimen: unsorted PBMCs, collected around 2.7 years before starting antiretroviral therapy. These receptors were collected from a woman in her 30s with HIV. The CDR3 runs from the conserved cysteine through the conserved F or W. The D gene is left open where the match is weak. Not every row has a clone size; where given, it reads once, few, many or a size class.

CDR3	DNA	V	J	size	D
CAWIKRGGHEQFF	TGTGCCTGGATCAAACGGGGTGGCCATGAGCAGTTCTTC	TRBV30	TRBJ2-1	NA	NA
CASSLGGQLYRTNEKLFF	TGTGCCAGCAGCTTAGGAGGTCAGCTATATAGAACTAATGAAAAACTGTTTTTT	TRBV7-9	TRBJ1-4	NA	NA
CASRDSTSPALERSYNEQFF	TGTGCCAGCAGGGACTCAACCAGTCCGGCATTAGAGAGGAGCTACAATGAGCAGTTCTTC	TRBV2	TRBJ2-1	NA	NA
CASSSTTDTQYF	TGTGCCAGCAGCTCAACCACAGATACGCAGTATTTT	TRBV7-9	TRBJ2-3	NA	NA
CASSLATTGGGTDTQYF	TGTGCCAGCAGCTTAGCTACTACAGGGGGAGGCACAGATACGCAGTATTTT	TRBV7-2	TRBJ2-3	NA	TRBD1
CASSLRTATYGYTF	TGTGCCAGCAGCTTAAGGACAGCGACCTATGGCTACACCTTC	TRBV7-4	TRBJ1-2	NA	NA
CASSYGGASGNTIYF	TGTGCCAGCAGTTACGGCGGGGCCTCTGGAAACACCATATATTTT	TRBV6-5	TRBJ1-3	NA	NA
CASSLGGIGSYTF	TGTGCCAGCAGCTTAGGGGGAATCGGGAGCTACACCTTC	TRBV11-2	TRBJ1-2	few	NA
CASSQHREETQYF	TGCGCCAGCAGCCAACACAGGGAAGAGACCCAGTACTTC	TRBV4-1	TRBJ2-5	NA	NA
CASSVTGTGVNYGYTF	TGTGCCAGCAGCGTCACTGGGACAGGGGTAAACTATGGCTACACCTTC	TRBV9	TRBJ1-2	NA	TRBD1
CASSQEGLGSYEQYF	TGTGCCAGCAGTCAGGAGGGGTTAGGCTCCTACGAGCAGTACTTC	TRBV7-3	TRBJ2-7	NA	NA
CASSLGAKETQYF	TGCGCCAGCAGCTTGGGCGCTAAAGAGACCCAGTACTTC	TRBV5-1	TRBJ2-5	NA	NA
CASSFGLNTEAFF	TGTGCCAGCAGCTTCGGGCTGAACACTGAAGCTTTCTTT	TRBV7-9	TRBJ1-1	NA	NA
CASNIGGNEKLFF	TGTGCCAGCAATATCGGGGGTAATGAAAAACTGTTTTTT	TRBV2	TRBJ1-4	NA	NA
CASSNFRTSGGSSTDTQYF	TGTGCCAGTAGTAATTTTCGGACTAGCGGGGGCTCGAGCACAGATACGCAGTATTTT	TRBV19	TRBJ2-3	NA	TRBD2
CATSRDKSSNSPLHF	TGTGCCACCAGCAGAGATAAGAGTTCCAATTCACCCCTCCACTTT	TRBV15	TRBJ1-6	few	NA
CAWKRSGLTYEQYF	TGTGCCTGGAAGCGTTCCGGTCTAACCTACGAGCAGTACTTC	TRBV30	TRBJ2-7	NA	NA
CASSLPPFNEQFF	TGCGCCAGCAGCCTTCCTCCGTTTAATGAGCAGTTCTTC	TRBV5-1	TRBJ2-1	NA	NA
CASSPETEAFF	TGTGCCAGCAGCCCAGAAACTGAAGCTTTCTTT	TRBV7-9	TRBJ1-1	NA	NA
CASSWDRPPSGNTEAFF	TGTGCCAGCAGTTGGGACAGGCCCCCATCAGGGAACACTGAAGCTTTCTTT	TRBV5-5	TRBJ1-1	NA	TRBD1
CASSLGGGAKREAFF	TGCGCCAGCAGCTTGGGCGGAGGGGCCAAACGTGAAGCTTTCTTT	TRBV5-1	TRBJ1-1	NA	NA
CSAPLRETQYF	TGCAGTGCCCCCCTGCGGGAGACCCAGTACTTC	TRBV20-1	TRBJ2-5	NA	NA
CASSRQGAREQYF	TGTGCCAGCAGTCGACAGGGGGCGAGGGAGCAGTACTTC	TRBV6-5	TRBJ2-7	NA	TRBD1
CASSELGYSYNEQFF	TGTGCCAGCAGTGAACTTGGATACTCCTACAATGAGCAGTTCTTC	TRBV6-1	TRBJ2-1	NA	NA
CASGQGNSPLHF	TGTGCCAGCGGACAGGGGAATTCACCCCTCCACTTT	TRBV18	TRBJ1-6	NA	TRBD1
CASSFGTGGEKLFF	TGTGCCAGCAGCTTCGGGACAGGGGGCGAAAAACTGTTTTTT	TRBV11-2	TRBJ1-4	once	TRBD1
CASRAIAGGTSDTQYF	TGTGCCAGCAGGGCAATAGCGGGGGGGACGTCAGATACGCAGTATTTT	TRBV5-4	TRBJ2-3	once	TRBD2
CSVEWGGRGETQYF	TGCAGCGTTGAATGGGGGGGGCGTGGGGAGACCCAGTACTTC	TRBV29-1	TRBJ2-5	NA	NA
CASSSRLLTGGRTDTQYF	TGTGCCAGCAGTTCGCGCCTCCTTACAGGGGGTCGGACAGATACGCAGTATTTT	TRBV27	TRBJ2-3	NA	TRBD1
CASSSGLGAGELFF	TGTGCCAGCAGCTCGGGACTAGGTGCCGGGGAGCTGTTTTTT	TRBV7-3	TRBJ2-2	NA	TRBD2
CASRNLRETDEQYF	TGCGCCAGCCGCAACCTGAGGGAGACCGACGAGCAGTACTTC	TRBV5-1	TRBJ2-7	NA	NA
CASSGIGTGTDTQYF	TGTGCCAGCAGCGGGATCGGGACAGGCACAGATACGCAGTATTTT	TRBV9	TRBJ2-3	NA	TRBD1
CASSDLGPRTEAFF	TGTGCCAGCAGTGATCTGGGGCCTCGGACTGAAGCTTTCTTT	TRBV2	TRBJ1-1	NA	NA
CASSPTGTQGQPQHF	TGTGCCAGCAGCCCCACAGGAACTCAGGGCCAGCCCCAGCATTTT	TRBV6-4	TRBJ1-5	NA	NA
CAWSAGGGGYEKLFF	TGTGCCTGGAGTGCCGGCGGAGGAGGATATGAAAAACTGTTTTTT	TRBV30	TRBJ1-4	NA	NA
CASKPGLEETQYF	TGCGCCAGCAAACCGGGACTTGAAGAGACCCAGTACTTC	TRBV10-2	TRBJ2-5	NA	NA
CASSLVRGPNYGYTF	TGTGCCAGCAGCTTGGTCAGGGGGCCTAACTATGGCTACACCTTC	TRBV5-5	TRBJ1-2	NA	TRBD1
CASSLEGKGLNEKLFF	TGCGCCAGCAGCTTGGAGGGGAAGGGGCTTAATGAAAAACTGTTTTTT	TRBV5-1	TRBJ1-4	NA	NA
CASSAGQGASSGNTIYF	TGTGCCAGCTCAGCTGGACAGGGCGCCTCGTCTGGAAACACCATATATTTT	TRBV18	TRBJ1-3	few	TRBD1
CASSGAAGNTIYF	TGTGCCAGCAGCGGGGCTGCTGGAAACACCATATATTTT	TRBV11-2	TRBJ1-3	NA	NA
CSVVTQYGYTF	TGCAGCGTAGTTACGCAGTATGGCTACACCTTC	TRBV29-1	TRBJ1-2	NA	NA
CASSPSDRGFGNTIYF	TGTGCCAGCAGCCCGAGTGACAGGGGCTTTGGAAACACCATATATTTT	TRBV7-8	TRBJ1-3	NA	TRBD1
CSASTDTQYF	TGCAGTGCATCCACAGATACGCAGTATTTT	TRBV20-1	TRBJ2-3	NA	NA
CASSLGQANVLTF	TGTGCCAGCAGTTTGGGACAGGCCAACGTCCTGACTTTC	TRBV28	TRBJ2-6	once	NA
CASSEGSNTGELFF	TGTGCCAGCAGTGAAGGCTCGAACACCGGGGAGCTGTTTTTT	TRBV6-1	TRBJ2-2	few	NA
CAWRSQAPDYYTF	TGTGCCTGGAGATCCCAGGCCCCCGATTACTACACCTTC	TRBV30	TRBJ1-2	NA	NA
CASSVGGSETQYF	TGTGCCAGCAGTGTGGGTGGGTCAGAGACCCAGTACTTC	TRBV2	TRBJ2-5	NA	NA
CASSPDLGQLNTEAFF	TGTGCCAGCAGCCCGGATTTGGGACAGTTGAACACTGAAGCTTTCTTT	TRBV5-6	TRBJ1-1	NA	TRBD1
CATSLVGGGETQYF	TGTGCCACCAGCCTGGTTGGGGGGGGAGAGACCCAGTACTTC	TRBV15	TRBJ2-5	NA	TRBD2
CASSQKTAAGLNTEAFF	TGTGCCAGCAGCCAAAAAACAGCGGCGGGGTTGAACACTGAAGCTTTCTTT	TRBV14	TRBJ1-1	NA	NA
CASSYSKGEDGYTF	TGTGCCAGCAGTTACTCGAAAGGGGAGGATGGCTACACCTTC	TRBV6-6	TRBJ1-2	few	NA
CASSPVQGSVRSPLHF	TGTGCCAGCAGCCCGGTACAGGGCTCGGTTCGTTCACCCCTCCACTTT	TRBV7-8	TRBJ1-6	NA	NA
CASSTQGSGANVLTF	TGTGCCAGTAGTACACAGGGGTCTGGGGCCAACGTCCTGACTTTC	TRBV19	TRBJ2-6	NA	TRBD1
CASFPGYLGTDTQYF	TGTGCCAGCTTTCCGGGGTACCTGGGCACAGATACGCAGTATTTT	TRBV7-8	TRBJ2-3	NA	NA
CASSSPPNTEAFF	TGTGCCAGCAGCTCCCCCCCCAACACTGAAGCTTTCTTT	TRBV11-2	TRBJ1-1	NA	NA